This T cell receptor beta chain was obtained from a study of T cell repertoires in cytomegalovirus infection. About this clonotype: Its antigen is not known.

In TCRdb, the reads were re-called with MiXCR into one record per CDR3 protein. The sample gives about 500,000 distinct CDR3 sequences, roughly a third of which show up once; roughly 15% is in the top ten. The specimen comprised cultured PBMCs, sampled from culture after CMV antigen stimulation. This TCR came from a human donor in good health (CMV status not recorded). Some clones in this sample may be carry-over from other donors' samples.

CDR3 loop: CASSLEGDWVETSYEQYF. CDR3 in DNA: TGTGCCAGCAGTTTAGAAGGCGACTGGGTCGAGACTTCCTACGAGCAGTACTTC. This chain links TRBV28 with TRBJ2-7; D is unresolved. Germline CDR1 reads MDHEN; CDR2 reads SYDVKM. CDR3 length: 18 residues. V dropped 2 bases and J dropped 1 base, with 21 bases sitting between them.